The 2 T cell receptor beta chains given below trace back to one sample, sequenced in a study of tumor-infiltrating lymphocytes in primary liver carcinoma. Co-extracting RNA and DNA was done with about 17-31 mg of unsorted bulk tissue as input. Synthesis of TCR beta cDNA was carried out from about 540 ng total RNA with a constant-region primer. Three-round nested multiplex PCR performed with slightly modified ARM-PCR produced the TCR beta libraries. Primers for the first two PCR rounds were TRBV1-TRBV30 forward primers and a C-beta reverse primer (about 9 cycles per round). MiXCR, run by TCRdb on the multiplex PCR reads, gives a single entry per CDR3 protein. The data hold 52,000 or so distinct CDR3 sequences, with around 77% observed a single time. Sequenced sample: liver tumor tissue from sampling region 5. Noted subset: tumor region T5, tumor centre. Receptors originate from a man aged 40-55 years with primary liver carcinoma and hepatitis B virus infection.

Comments on this clonotype: One end of the junction does not line up with germline, which may come from a read error. The J gene is TRBJ2-1, the V gene TRBV11-2, with D possibly TRBD1 on 5 matching bases. Germline V CDR1 and CDR2: SGHAT, FQNNGV. The CDR3 contains 14 residues. CDR3 loop: CASSIGVVNYEHFF. Written as DNA, the CDR3 is TGTGCCAGCAGCATAGGGGTAGTGAACTATGAGCATTTCTTC.

Regarding this clonotype: The CDR3 does not close with the conserved phenylalanine or tryptophan, likely indicating a read error. This sequence joins TRBV12-3 or TRBV12-4 and TRBJ1-5, with D possibly being TRBD1 (5 bases). The CDR3 consists of 15 residues. The CDR3 DNA is TGTGGCAGCACGCGGGGCACCGCTATAAATCAGCCCCAGCATGTT. Protein: CGSTRGTAINQPQHV.